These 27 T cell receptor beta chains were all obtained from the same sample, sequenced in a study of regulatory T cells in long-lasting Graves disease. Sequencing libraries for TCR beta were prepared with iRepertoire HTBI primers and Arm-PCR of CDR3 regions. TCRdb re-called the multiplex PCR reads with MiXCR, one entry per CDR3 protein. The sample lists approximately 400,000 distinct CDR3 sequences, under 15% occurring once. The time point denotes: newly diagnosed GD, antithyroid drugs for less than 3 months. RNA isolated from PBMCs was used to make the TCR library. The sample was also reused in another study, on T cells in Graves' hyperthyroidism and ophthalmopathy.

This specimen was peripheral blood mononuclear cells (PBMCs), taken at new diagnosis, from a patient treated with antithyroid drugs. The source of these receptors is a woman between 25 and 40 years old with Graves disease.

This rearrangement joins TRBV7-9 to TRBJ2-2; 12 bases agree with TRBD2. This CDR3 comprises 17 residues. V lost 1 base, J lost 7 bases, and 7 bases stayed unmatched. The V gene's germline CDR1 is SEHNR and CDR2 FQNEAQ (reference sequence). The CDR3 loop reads CASSLVTSGRANGELFF. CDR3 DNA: TGTGCCAGCAGCTTAGTGACTAGCGGGAGAGCTAACGGGGAGCTGTTTTTT.

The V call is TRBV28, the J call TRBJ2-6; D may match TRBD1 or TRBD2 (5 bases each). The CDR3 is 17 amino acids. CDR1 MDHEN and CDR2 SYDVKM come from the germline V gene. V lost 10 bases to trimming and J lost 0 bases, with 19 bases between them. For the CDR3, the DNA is TGTGCCACACAGCATACGATGGGGACCTCTGGGGCCAACGTCCTGACTTTC. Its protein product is CATQHTMGTSGANVLTF.

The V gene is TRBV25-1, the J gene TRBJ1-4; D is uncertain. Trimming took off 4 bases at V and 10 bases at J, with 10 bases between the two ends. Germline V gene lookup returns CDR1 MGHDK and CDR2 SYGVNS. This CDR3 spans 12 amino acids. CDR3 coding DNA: TGTGCCAGCAGTGGAGCGGTCGGAAAACTGTTTTTT. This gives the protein CASSGAVGKLFF.

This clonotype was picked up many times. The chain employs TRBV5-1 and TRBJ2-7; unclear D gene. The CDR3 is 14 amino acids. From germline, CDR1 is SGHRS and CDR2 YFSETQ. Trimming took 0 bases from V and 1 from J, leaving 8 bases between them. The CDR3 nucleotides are TGCGCCAGCAGCTTGGCTCTCGGGTCCTACGAGCAGTACTTC. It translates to CASSLALGSYEQYF.

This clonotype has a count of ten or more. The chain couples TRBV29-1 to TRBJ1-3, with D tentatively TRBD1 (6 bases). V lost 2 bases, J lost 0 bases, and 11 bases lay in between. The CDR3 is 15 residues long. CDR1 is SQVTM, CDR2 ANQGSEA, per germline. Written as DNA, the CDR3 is TGCAGCGTTGAAAAGGCAGGGGACTCTGGAAACACCATATATTTT. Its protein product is CSVEKAGDSGNTIYF.

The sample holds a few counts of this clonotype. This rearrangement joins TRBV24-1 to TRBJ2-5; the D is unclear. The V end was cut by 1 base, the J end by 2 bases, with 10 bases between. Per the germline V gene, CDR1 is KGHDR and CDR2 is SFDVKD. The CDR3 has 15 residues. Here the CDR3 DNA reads TGTGCCACCAGTGATTTTACCGAACTACAAGAGACCCAGTACTTC. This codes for CATSDFTELQETQYF.

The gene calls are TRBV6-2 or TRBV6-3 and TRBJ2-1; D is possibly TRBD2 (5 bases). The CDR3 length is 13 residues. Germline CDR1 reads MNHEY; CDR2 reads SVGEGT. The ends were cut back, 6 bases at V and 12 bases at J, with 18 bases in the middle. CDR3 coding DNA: TGTGCCAGCAGCCCCGCCGGGTCGGCGGGGCAGTTCTTC. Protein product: CASSPAGSAGQFF.

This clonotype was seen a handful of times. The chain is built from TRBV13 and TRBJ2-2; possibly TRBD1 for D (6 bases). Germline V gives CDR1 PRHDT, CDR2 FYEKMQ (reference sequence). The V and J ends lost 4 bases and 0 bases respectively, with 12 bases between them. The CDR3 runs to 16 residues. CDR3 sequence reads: CASSSRTETNTGELFF. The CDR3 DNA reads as TGTGCCAGCAGCTCACGGACAGAAACGAACACCGGGGAGCTGTTTTTT.

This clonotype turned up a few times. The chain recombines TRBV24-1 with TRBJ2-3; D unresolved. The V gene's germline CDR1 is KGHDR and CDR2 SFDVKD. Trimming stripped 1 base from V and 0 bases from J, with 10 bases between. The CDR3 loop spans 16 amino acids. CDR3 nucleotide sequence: TGTGCCACCAGTGATTTTAGGTCTGCCAGCACAGATACGCAGTATTTT. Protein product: CATSDFRSASTDTQYF.

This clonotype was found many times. CDR3 loop: CASSEGTGVYEQYF. Written as DNA, the CDR3 is TGTGCCAGCAGTGAAGGGACAGGGGTCTACGAGCAGTACTTC. The chain uses TRBV2 and TRBJ2-7, with TRBD1 identical over 9 bases. Trimming cost V 1 base and J 3 bases; bases outside gene matches: 1. The CDR3 has 14 residues. The germline V gene encodes CDR1 SNHLY and CDR2 FYNNEI. Looking up the rest from reference TRBV2 and TRBJ2-7 gives the full variable domain: EPEVTQTPSHQVTQMGQEVILRCVPISNHLYFYWYRQILGQKVEFLVSFYNNEISEKSEIFDDQFSVERPDGSNFTLKIRSTKLEDSAMYFCASSEGTGVYEQYFGPGTRLTVT.

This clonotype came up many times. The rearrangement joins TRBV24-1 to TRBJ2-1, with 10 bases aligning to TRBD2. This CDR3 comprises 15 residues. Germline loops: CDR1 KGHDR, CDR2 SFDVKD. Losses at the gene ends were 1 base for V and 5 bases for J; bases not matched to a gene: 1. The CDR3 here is CATSDFSGRDNEQFF. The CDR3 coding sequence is TGTGCCACCAGTGATTTCAGCGGGAGGGACAATGAGCAGTTCTTC.

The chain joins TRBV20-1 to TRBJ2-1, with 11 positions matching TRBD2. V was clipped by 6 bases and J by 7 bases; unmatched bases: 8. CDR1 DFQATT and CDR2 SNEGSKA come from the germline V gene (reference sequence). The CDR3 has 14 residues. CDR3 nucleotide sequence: TGCAGTGCCCCGGGACTAGCGGCTGGGAATGAGCAGTTCTTC. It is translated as CSAPGLAAGNEQFF.

In DNA, the CDR3 is TGTGCCAGCAGTCTACCTCCGGCGGACGAGCAGTTCTTC. This codes for CASSLPPADEQFF. This sequence joins TRBV12-3 or TRBV12-4 and TRBJ2-1; D gene uncertain. V was shortened by 5 bases and J by 10 bases, with 15 bases between the two germline ends. The CDR3 consists of 13 residues.

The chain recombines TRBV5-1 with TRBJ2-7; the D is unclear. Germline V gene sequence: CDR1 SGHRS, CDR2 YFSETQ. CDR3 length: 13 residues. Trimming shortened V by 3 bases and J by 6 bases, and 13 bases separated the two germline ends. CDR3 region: CASSSSPTLEQYF. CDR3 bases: TGCGCCAGCAGCTCCTCCCCAACCCTCGAGCAGTACTTC.

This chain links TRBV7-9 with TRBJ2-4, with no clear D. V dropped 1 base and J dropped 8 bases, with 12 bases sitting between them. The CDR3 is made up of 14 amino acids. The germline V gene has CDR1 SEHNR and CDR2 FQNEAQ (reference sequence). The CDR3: CASSLEYRRDIQYF. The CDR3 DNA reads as TGTGCCAGCAGCTTAGAGTACCGGAGAGACATTCAGTACTTC.

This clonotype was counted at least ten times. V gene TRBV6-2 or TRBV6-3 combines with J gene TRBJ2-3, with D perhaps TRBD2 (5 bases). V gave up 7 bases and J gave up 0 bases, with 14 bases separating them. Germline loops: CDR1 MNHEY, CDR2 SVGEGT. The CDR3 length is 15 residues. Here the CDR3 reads CASTTLAASTDTQYF. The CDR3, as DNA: TGTGCCAGCACGACCCTAGCAGCTAGCACAGATACGCAGTATTTT.

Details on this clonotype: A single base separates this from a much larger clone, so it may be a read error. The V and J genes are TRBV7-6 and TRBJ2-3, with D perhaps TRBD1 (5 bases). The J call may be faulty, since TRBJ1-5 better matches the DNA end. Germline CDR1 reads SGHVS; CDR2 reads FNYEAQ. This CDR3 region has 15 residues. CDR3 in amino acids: CASNCGGRVTDTQHF. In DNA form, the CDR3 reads TGTGCCAGCAATTGTGGGGGGAGGGTCACAGATACGCAGCATTTT.

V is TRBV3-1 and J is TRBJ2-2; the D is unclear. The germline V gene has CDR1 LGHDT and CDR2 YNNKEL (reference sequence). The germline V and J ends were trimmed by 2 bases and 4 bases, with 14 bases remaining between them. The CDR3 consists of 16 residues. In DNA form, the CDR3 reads TGTGCCAGCAGCCAATCGGTCAGCCGACGCACCGGGGAGCTGTTTTTT. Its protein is CASSQSVSRRTGELFF.

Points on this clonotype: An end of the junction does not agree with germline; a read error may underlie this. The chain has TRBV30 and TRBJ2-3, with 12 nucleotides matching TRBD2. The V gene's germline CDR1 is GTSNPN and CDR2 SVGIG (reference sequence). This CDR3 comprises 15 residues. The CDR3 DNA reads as TGTGCCTGGAGTCTGACTAGCGGGAGCAGAGATACGCAGTATTTT. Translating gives CAWSLTSGSRDTQYF.

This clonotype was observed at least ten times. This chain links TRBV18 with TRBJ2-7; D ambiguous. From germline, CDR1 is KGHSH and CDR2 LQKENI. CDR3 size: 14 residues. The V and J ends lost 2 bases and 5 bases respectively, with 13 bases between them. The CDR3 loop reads CASSPFKDTDEQYF. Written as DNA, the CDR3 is TGTGCCAGCTCACCATTCAAGGATACAGACGAGCAGTACTTC. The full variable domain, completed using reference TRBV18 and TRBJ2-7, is NAGVMQNPRHLVRRRGQEARLRCSPMKGHSHVYWYRQLPEEGLKFMVYLQKENIIDESGMPKERFSAEFPKEGPSILRIQQVVRGDSAAYFCASSPFKDTDEQYFGPGTRLTVT.

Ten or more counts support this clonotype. The CDR3 bases are TGCGCCAGCAGTGAGTCTATAAGCTCCTACGAGCAGTACTTC. Translating it yields CASSESISSYEQYF. The chain uses TRBV10-1 and TRBJ2-7; no reliable D call. V lost 0 bases and J lost 0, with 6 bases in between. Germline V CDR1 and CDR2: WNHNN, SYGVQD (reference sequence). The CDR3 loop spans 14 amino acids.

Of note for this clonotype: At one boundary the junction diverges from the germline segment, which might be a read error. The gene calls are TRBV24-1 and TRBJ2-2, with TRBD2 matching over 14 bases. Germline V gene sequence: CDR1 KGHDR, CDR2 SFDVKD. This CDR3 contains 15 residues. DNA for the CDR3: TGTGCCACCCAGACTAGCGGGAGGGACACCGGGGAGCCGTTTTTT. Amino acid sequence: CATQTSGRDTGEPFF.

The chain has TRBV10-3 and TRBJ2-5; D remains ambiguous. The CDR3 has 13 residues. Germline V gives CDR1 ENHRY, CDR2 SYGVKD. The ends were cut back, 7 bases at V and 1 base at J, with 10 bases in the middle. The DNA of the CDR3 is TGTGCCATCAAGGGTCCAGCCCAAGAGACCCAGTACTTC. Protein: CAIKGPAQETQYF.

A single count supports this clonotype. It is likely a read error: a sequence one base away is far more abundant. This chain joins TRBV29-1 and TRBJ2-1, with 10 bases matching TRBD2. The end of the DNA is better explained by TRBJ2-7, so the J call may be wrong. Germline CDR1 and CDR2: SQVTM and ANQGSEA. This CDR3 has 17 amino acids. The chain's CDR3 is CSVERDGASGSTYEQYF. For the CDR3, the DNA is TGCAGCGTTGAAAGGGATGGGGCTAGCGGGAGCACCTACGAGCAGTACTTC.

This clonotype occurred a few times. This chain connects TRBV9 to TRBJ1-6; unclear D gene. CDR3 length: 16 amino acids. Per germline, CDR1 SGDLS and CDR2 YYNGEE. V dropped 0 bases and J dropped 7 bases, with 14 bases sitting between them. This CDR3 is CASSVAWQVGNSPLHF. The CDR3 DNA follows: TGTGCCAGCAGCGTAGCTTGGCAGGTCGGGAATTCACCCCTCCACTTT. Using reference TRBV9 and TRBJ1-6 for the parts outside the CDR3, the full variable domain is DSGVTQTPKHLITATGQRVTLRCSPRSGDLSVYWYQQSLDQGLQFLIQYYNGEERAKGNILERFSAQQFPDLHSELNLSSLELGDSALYFCASSVAWQVGNSPLHFGNGTRLTVT.

In nucleotides, the CDR3 is TGTGCCAGCAGCCCCCTTCCACTACAATGGCCCCAGCATTTT. It is translated as CASSPLPLQWPQHF. The chain combines TRBV7-6 with TRBJ1-5; no firm D call. Germline V gene lookup returns CDR1 SGHVS and CDR2 FNYEAQ. The V gene lost 5 bases and the J gene lost 9 bases, with 17 bases spanning the gap. The CDR3 length is 14 residues.

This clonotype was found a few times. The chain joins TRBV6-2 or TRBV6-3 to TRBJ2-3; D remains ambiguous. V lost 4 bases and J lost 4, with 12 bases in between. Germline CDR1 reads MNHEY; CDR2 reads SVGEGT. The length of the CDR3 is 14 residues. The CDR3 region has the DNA TGTGCCAGCAGTTGGACCCAGGCGGCAGATACGCAGTATTTT. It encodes CASSWTQAADTQYF.